The present entry profiles one T cell receptor (beta chain) with its context. This sample stems from a study of OX40 agonist ivuxolimab in advanced cancers. Clones were sequenced by immunoSEQ multiplex PCR, and TCRdb holds only the in-frame ones, with some missing. Of roughly 120,000 clones listed, around nine tenths were seen once; the top ten hold about 0.3%. The V segment lost 3 bases and the J segment 4 bases; nucleotides outside the gene matches: 5. Germline CDR1 SGHTA, CDR2 FQGNSA. The CDR3 spans 14 residues. The source is an adult with an advanced solid tumor such as melanoma, head and neck, liver or kidney cancer. Sequenced material: CD4+ or CD8+ T cells sorted from blood, taken in a trial of the OX40 agonist ivuxolimab. The rearrangement joins TRBV7-2 to TRBJ2-7, with 8 nucleotides matching TRBD1. Here the CDR3 reads CASSLDRASYEQYF. As DNA, the CDR3 is TGTGCCAGCAGCTTGGACAGGGCCTCTTACGAGCAGTACTTC.